This is a list of T cell receptor beta chains from one sample in a study of identical twins. TCRdb processed the 5' RACE reads anew with MiXCR; each CDR3 protein has one entry. The sample has 400,000 to 600,000 distinct CDR3 sequences; about 20% are singletons. This same sample was also part of a study on yellow fever vaccine responses in identical twins.

The sample comprised CD4+ T cells sorted from blood. The receptors derive from a woman in her late teens or twenties in good health. CDR3s include the opening cysteine and the closing phenylalanine or tryptophan.

TRBV24-1 CATSDRRADTQYF
TRBV20-1 CSAPTLELEDTDTQYF
TRBV13 CASSLKAGWTDTQYF
TRBV29-1 CSVEGDRPNNEQFF
TRBV20-1 CCARSPWGSPSDTQYF
TRBV5-1 CASSLPLQGAGGYTF
TRBV3-1 CASSLRTAKGSPLHF
TRBV20-1 CSGRTDGNTIYF
TRBV12-5 CASGLHLKGRRETQYF
TRBV6-1 CASSPTGITDTQYF
TRBV10-3 CAIRARTESYGYTF
TRBV10-3 CAIINSGSDTGELFF
TRBV5-1 CASSDRSPPTDTQYF
TRBV5-1 CASSPFSGAYNEQFF
TRBV20-1 CSAPGLADVYNEQFF
TRBV12-3/TRBV12-4 CASSADRVEETQYF
TRBV20-1 CSARAGGTEAFF
TRBV7-2 CASSLSAGGLGQIRNWAKNIQYF
TRBV5-1 CASSPGPGANVLTF
TRBV7-8 CASNRGVGDTQYF
TRBV27 CASSSTGYNSPLHF
TRBV29-1 CSGRTSSDIQYF
TRBV4-2 CASSQDSERYTDTQYF
TRBV20-1 CSANEQGGNYGYTF
TRBV12-3/TRBV12-4 CASRRENTEAFF
TRBV5-1 CATRVVTGELFF
TRBV27 CASATSGRLGNEQFF
TRBV12-3/TRBV12-4 CASSLHPGEVGYTF
TRBV6-2/TRBV6-3 CASSTRTGGANVLTF
TRBV10-3 CAISDFEGNTEAFF
TRBV12-3/TRBV12-4 CASSFGLAGGETQYF
TRBV20-1 CSARDRGAGGEQFF
TRBV19 CASSMGRLDRSPLHF
TRBV6-2/TRBV6-3 CASSYPVGGANYGYTF
TRBV10-3 CAISEIGGGGTEAFF
TRBV6-1 CASSPGTLSNQPQHF
TRBV2 CASSTLADSYNEQFF
TRBV27 CASSLSTVGTDTQYF
TRBV11-3 CASRNGGNAGELFF
TRBV6-4 CASSLEGVRTGELFF
TRBV9 CASTSGPYNEQFF
TRBV24-1 CATSDPMRGGRVEQFF
TRBV7-9 CASSSRWGNTEAFF
TRBV29-1 CSVERSWLARGETQYF
TRBV6-5 CASSYSLAGAYEQYF
TRBV3-1 CASSETSGGTGELFF
TRBV5-1 CASITGQGQTQYF
TRBV7-8 CASSLVLSGGAFF
TRBV7-8 CASSARRWEANTEAFF
TRBV10-1 CASSAGVSGNTIYF
TRBV20-1 CSARVAALPPTNEQFF
TRBV12-3/TRBV12-4 CASSPGTTNYGYTF
TRBV2 CASTAGEVVGTQYF
TRBV4-1 CASSQLGLNTGELFF
TRBV12-3/TRBV12-4 CASSPGGAYNQPQHF
TRBV29-1 CSAKIDGSSYNEQFF
TRBV10-2 CASSDQWQQETQYF